The 10 T cell receptor delta chains below were found in one sample sequenced in a study of γδ T cells in repeated Plasmodium falciparum infection (dated by TCRdb to the early 2020s). Vgamma9/Vdelta2+ and Vdelta2-negative gammadelta T cell populations were flow-sorted from peripheral blood mononuclear cells for bulk TCR repertoire analysis. To prepare the library, multiplex PCR was applied. The run used an Illumina MiSeq. TCRdb recomputed clones from the public reads with CATT; identical DNA rows were then combined. In all, the sample holds 45,000 to 60,000 delta-chain clones, and about 2% of those were seen once. Roughly a quarter of the sample comes from the top ten. Sequenced: gamma-delta T cells from blood. These receptors came from a pool of human donors (malaria-infected and uninfected, not separated).

This clone was seen a few times. TCRdb records a much larger clone's protein for this DNA, with a difference at residue 6 that likely arises from a read error; the protein given is the translation of the DNA. Other DNA sequences of this sample code for an identical CDR3. The gene calls are TRDV1 and TRDJ2; 10 bases are shared with TRDD3. The length of the CDR3 is 20 residues. The germline gives CDR1 TSWWSYY, CDR2 QGS. CDR3 DNA: TGTGCTCTTGGGGAGGCCTTAACCAGTACTGGGGGATTAAGGACGGCACAACTCTTCTTC. Protein sequence: CALGEALTSTGGLRTAQLFF.

The table lists this clone with a few counts. It is likely a read error: a sequence one base away is far more abundant. This sample includes further DNA sequences coding for the same CDR3. The chain carries TRDV3 and TRDJ1, with 9 bases fitting TRDD3. TCRdb does not report a J gene; here it was assigned by matching the DNA to germline references. The germline gives CDR1 TVYSNPD, CDR2 GDNSRS (reference sequence). CDR3 length: 22 amino acids. CDR3 nucleotides: TGTGCCTTTAATGAATTAATATCCCCCACTGGGGGACACCATTTGTACACCGACAAACTCATCTTT. This gives the protein CAFNELISPTGGHHLYTDKLIF.

Worth noting for this clone: TCRdb attributes to this sequence the protein of a much larger clone, which differs from the DNA translation at residue 18; a read error is likely, and the protein displayed is translated from the DNA. This rearrangement joins TRDV2 to TRDJ1; 13 bases agree with TRDD3. Here the J gene came from matching the DNA to germline, since TCRdb omits it. Germline V CDR1 and CDR2: GEAIGNYY, EKD. Germline trimming cut 0 bases from V and 6 bases from J; bases unmatched to any gene: 24. The CDR3 consists of 22 residues. The CDR3 sequence: CACDTVLTGGYAKKKHSNKLIF. CDR3 in DNA: TGTGCCTGTGACACCGTCTTAACTGGGGGATACGCTAAGAAAAAGCATAGCAATAAACTCATCTTT.

The table lists this clone with a few counts. A far more abundant clone sits one base away, making this likely a read error. This sample also contains other DNA sequences that code for the same CDR3. The V and J genes are TRDV3 and TRDJ1, with 13 nucleotides matching TRDD3. TCRdb supplies no J gene; here it was assigned by aligning the nucleotide sequence to germline. J lost 0 bases, V lost 2 bases, and 30 bases had no gene match. This CDR3 has 24 residues. Germline loops: CDR1 TVYSNPD, CDR2 GDNSRS (reference sequence). CDR3 bases: TGTGCCTTTGTCATCGCTCCGAAACTATCCACTGGGGGATACGGGCCTCTCTACACCGATAAACTCATCTTT. It codes for CAFVIAPKLSTGGYGPLYTDKLIF.

Concerning this clone: The protein that TCRdb holds for this DNA derives from a much larger clone and differs from the translated DNA at residue 8, which likely indicates a read error; the protein shown here is translated from the DNA. The chain couples TRDV1 to TRDJ1; no firm D call. This CDR3 has 13 residues. Germline V CDR1 and CDR2: TSWWSYY, QGS. V lost 6 bases and J 2 bases, leaving 10 bases between the germline ends. For the CDR3, the DNA is TGTGCTCTTGGAGTTCCCAGTACCGATAAACTCATCTTT. The encoded protein is CALGVPSTDKLIF.

Only a few counts were recorded for this clone. This likely traces to a read error, being one base from a far larger clone. The sample has other DNA sequences that encode this CDR3 too. J is TRDJ1 and V is TRDV2; D unresolved. TCRdb does not report a J gene; here it was assigned by matching the DNA to germline references. The CDR3 is 16 amino acids. CDR1 GEAIGNYY and CDR2 EKD come from the germline V gene. The germline V and J ends were trimmed by 3 bases and 9 bases, with 25 bases remaining between them. The CDR3 reads CACDARATVGWRELIF. CDR3 DNA sequence: TGTGCCTGTGACGCCCGCGCCACGGTGGGCTGGAGGGAACTCATCTTT.

In its sample, this clone was seen a few times. The TCRdb protein comes from a much larger clone and disagrees with this DNA's translation at residue 15, likely due to a read error; the protein given here is derived from the DNA. The CDR3 loop is CALGELNPPTLEVWRISSWDTRQMFF. In DNA form, the CDR3 reads TGTGCTCTTGGGGAACTCAACCCCCCTACGTTGGAAGTCTGGAGGATTAGCTCCTGGGACACCCGACAGATGTTTTTC. V and J are TRDV1 and TRDJ3; possible D gene TRDD2, 5 bases. The CDR3 spans 26 residues. Germline CDR1 TSWWSYY, CDR2 QGS. V was shortened by 0 bases and J by 0 bases, with 33 bases between the two germline ends.

This clone was found a few times. TCRdb's protein for this DNA is that of a much larger clone and differs from the translation at residue 7, likely a read error; the protein shown is the DNA translation. The genes are TRDV3 and TRDJ1; 13 positions match TRDD3. The J gene, not given by TCRdb, was assigned here from a germline match of the nucleotide sequence. V dropped 2 bases and J dropped 0; count of bases not matched to a gene: 30. There are 24 residues in the CDR3. Germline CDR1 and CDR2: TVYSNPD and GDNSRS (reference sequence). The CDR3 protein is CAFRAYVTYWGIRRSRTNTDKLIF. Written as DNA, the CDR3 is TGTGCCTTTCGGGCCTACGTGACGTACTGGGGGATACGCAGGAGTAGGACTAACACCGATAAACTCATCTTT.

About this clone: The protein recorded in TCRdb matches a much larger clone and deviates from this DNA's translation at residues 5 and 11, suggesting a read error; the protein here is obtained by translating the DNA. J is TRDJ3 and V is TRDV2; D is possibly TRDD3 (5 bases). Trimming stripped 3 bases from V and 5 bases from J, with 28 bases between. The CDR3 extends over 21 amino acids. Germline CDR1 reads GEAIGNYY; CDR2 reads EKD. CDR3 sequence: CACDPGKGLLRDRRDTRQMFF. For the CDR3, the DNA is TGTGCCTGTGACCCCGGGAAGGGTCTACTGAGGGATCGGCGGGACACCCGACAGATGTTTTTC.

This clone was picked up a small number of times. This probably arose from a read error, given a far larger clone one base away. The same CDR3 is also encoded by other DNA sequences in this sample. The V gene corresponds to TRDV3; no J gene was called; TRDD3 reflects the table's D call only, with no check against the DNA. The CDR3 loop spans 20 amino acids. Germline V gives CDR1 TVYSNPD, CDR2 GDNSRS (reference sequence). The CDR3 loop is CAFQRPLLGDTHEGTDKLIF. DNA for the CDR3: TGTGCCTTTCAGCGCCCGCTACTGGGGGATACGCATGAGGGCACCGATAAACTTATCTTT.